This T cell receptor beta chain was observed in a study of OX40 agonist ivuxolimab in advanced cancers. Background on the study: Those enrolled were less than 85% male, with a mean age of 60 years and ages from about 20 to 90. Whole-study results and caveats: Relatively little clonal expansion, among the lowest observed, appeared in partial responders at 0.1-3.0 mg/kg.

Excluded were patients having autoimmune disease history or systemic immunosuppression. This table comes from immunoSEQ multiplex PCR, and its TCRdb copy is limited to in-frame clones, with some not included. The table records 35,000 to 50,000 clones, more than 70% of them present only once. On this clone itself: Its antigen is unidentified.

The CDR3 runs 15 residues. Trimming shortened V by 4 bases and J by 7 bases, and 20 bases separated the two germline ends. The germline gives CDR1 SGHAT, CDR2 FQNNGV. The receptor was isolated from an adult with an advanced solid tumor such as melanoma, head and neck, liver or kidney cancer. This chain links TRBV11-2 with TRBJ2-7; D ambiguous. The sequences come from CD4+ or CD8+ T cells sorted from blood, collected in a trial of the OX40 agonist ivuxolimab. CDR3 DNA sequence: TGTGCCAGCAGCTCTTCACTGGGCTACGAATATGAGCAGTACTTC. Its translation is CASSSSLGYEYEQYF.